What follows are 5 T cell receptor beta chains derived from one specimen sequenced in a study of CD8+CD57+ T cells in acquired aplastic anemia. Whoever was chosen for sequencing had shown CD8+CD57+ cell expansion by flow cytometry. CDR3 and TCR beta VDJ profiling relied on a genomic DNA template. Each CDR3 protein is one row after TCRdb ran MiXCR on the reads. In the table there are some 170,000 distinct CDR3 sequences, around half of which are singletons. The sample consisted of sorted CD4+, CD8+, or CD8+CD57+ T cells (not recorded which) from PBMCs. The receptors were sampled from a human donor with aplastic anemia.

A word on this clonotype: Given a much more abundant clone one base away, this may be a read error. The chain has TRBV6-1 and TRBJ1-2; a weak D match, TRBD1 (5 bases). The CDR3 covers 13 residues. Deletions cut 3 bases from V and 8 bases from J, with 13 bases between. Per germline, CDR1 MNHNS and CDR2 SASEGT. This CDR3 reads CASSDRRGEGYTF. The CDR3 DNA reads TGTGCCAGCAGTGATCGGCGGGGGGAAGGCTACACCTTC.

This clonotype has ten or more counts. J is TRBJ1-4 and V is TRBV5-1; D ambiguous. In germline, CDR1 is SGHRS, CDR2 YFSETQ. This CDR3 region has 13 residues. V was shortened by 1 base and J by 8 bases, with 9 bases between the two germline ends. CDR3 amino acids: CASSLPGSEKLFF. DNA of the CDR3: TGCGCCAGCAGCTTGCCCGGGAGCGAAAAACTGTTTTTT.

In this sample, this clonotype turned up a few times. V and J are TRBV2 and TRBJ2-5; D gene ambiguous. The CDR3 runs 14 residues. V lost 3 bases to trimming and J lost 6 bases, with 14 bases between them. Germline V gene data show CDR1 as SNHLY and CDR2 as FYNNEI. CDR3 sequence reads: CASSDGVGLKTQYF. CDR3 in DNA: TGTGCCAGCAGTGATGGGGTGGGTTTGAAGACCCAGTACTTC.

The V and J genes are TRBV19 and TRBJ1-2, with 9 bases fitting TRBD1. Per germline, CDR1 LNHDA and CDR2 SQIVND (reference sequence). Trimming cost V 8 bases and J 6 bases; bases outside gene matches: 13. This CDR3 is 15 amino acids long. The CDR3 spells CASAPPGTGQDGYTF. Here the CDR3 DNA reads TGTGCCAGTGCCCCCCCCGGGACAGGGCAAGATGGCTACACCTTC.

This clonotype was counted ten times or more. This chain connects TRBV19 to TRBJ2-3; D is possibly TRBD1 (6 bases). Trimming took off 9 bases at V and 1 base at J, with 17 bases between the two ends. The CDR3 has 15 amino acids. Per the germline V gene, CDR1 is LNHDA and CDR2 is SQIVND (reference sequence). CDR3 sequence: CASQLGARRTDTQYF. The CDR3 region has the DNA TGTGCCAGCCAGTTGGGGGCCAGGCGCACAGATACGCAGTATTTT.